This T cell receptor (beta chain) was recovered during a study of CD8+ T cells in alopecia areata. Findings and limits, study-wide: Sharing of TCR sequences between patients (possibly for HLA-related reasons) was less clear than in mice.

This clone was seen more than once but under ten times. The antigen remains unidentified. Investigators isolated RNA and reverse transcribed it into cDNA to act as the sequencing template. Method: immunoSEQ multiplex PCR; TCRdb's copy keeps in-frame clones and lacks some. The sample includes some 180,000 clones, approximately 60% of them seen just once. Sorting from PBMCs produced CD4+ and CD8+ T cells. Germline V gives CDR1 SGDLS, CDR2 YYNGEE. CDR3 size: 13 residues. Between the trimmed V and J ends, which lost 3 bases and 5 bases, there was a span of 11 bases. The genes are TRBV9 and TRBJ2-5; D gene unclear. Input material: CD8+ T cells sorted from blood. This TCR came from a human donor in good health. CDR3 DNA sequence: TGTGCCAGCAGCGGGCGGTTGGGGGAGACCCAGTACTTC. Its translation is CASSGRLGETQYF.